This TCR beta chain stems from a study of cytomegalovirus exposure and HLA in healthy donors. CDR1 is SGHKS, CDR2 YYEKEE, per germline (reference sequence). The length of the CDR3 is 13 residues. Trimming shortened V by 7 bases and J by 10 bases, and 20 bases separated the two germline ends. The PCR used 60 Vbeta and 13 Jbeta primers. Assay used: immunoSEQ multiplex PCR; TCRdb lists only in-frame clones, some missing. This sample has more than 250,000 clones, with around nine tenths found just once. In the case of this clone: Its antigen is currently unknown.

Findings of the study overall: A cluster of highly shared sequence variants was likely a sequencing artifact. Researchers reported that three CMV-associated chains were confirmed in vitro as CMV antigen-specific.

The chain couples TRBV5-5 to TRBJ1-2; possibly TRBD1 for D (6 bases). The material sequenced was PBMCs. The clonotype originates from a woman younger than 30 in good health and CMV-seronegative. CDR3 amino acids: CASGPWTVGTYTF. The CDR3 region has the DNA TGTGCCAGCGGACCGTGGACAGTGGGGACCTACACCTTC.